This TCR beta chain was sequenced for a study of CD8 T cells in Susac syndrome. The CDR3 contains 16 residues. The V end was cut by 5 bases, the J end by 4 bases, with 19 bases between. Germline lookup yields CDR1 SGHTA and CDR2 FQGNSA. RNA totalling about 0.45 to 1 ug underwent reverse transcription with random hexamers. TCRdb fed the immunoSEQ multiplex PCR reads into MiXCR, producing one record per CDR3 protein. The sample holds about 210,000 distinct CDR3 sequences, 85% to 95% seen once. The source is a human donor in good health. The specimen sequenced was CD4+ T cells from PBMCs. The rearrangement joins TRBV7-2 to TRBJ2-3, with D tentatively TRBD1 (6 bases). The CDR3 protein is CASSPRRGLRPDTQYF. The CDR3 nucleotides are TGTGCCAGCAGCCCCCGCAGGGGCTTAAGACCAGATACGCAGTATTTT. The full variable domain, with the rest looked up from reference TRBV7-2 and TRBJ2-3, is GAGVSQSPSNKVTEKGKDVELRCDPISGHTALYWYRQSLGQGLEFLIYFQGNSAPDKSGLPSDRFSAERTGGSVSTLTIQRTQQEDSAVYLCASSPRRGLRPDTQYFGPGTRLTVL.